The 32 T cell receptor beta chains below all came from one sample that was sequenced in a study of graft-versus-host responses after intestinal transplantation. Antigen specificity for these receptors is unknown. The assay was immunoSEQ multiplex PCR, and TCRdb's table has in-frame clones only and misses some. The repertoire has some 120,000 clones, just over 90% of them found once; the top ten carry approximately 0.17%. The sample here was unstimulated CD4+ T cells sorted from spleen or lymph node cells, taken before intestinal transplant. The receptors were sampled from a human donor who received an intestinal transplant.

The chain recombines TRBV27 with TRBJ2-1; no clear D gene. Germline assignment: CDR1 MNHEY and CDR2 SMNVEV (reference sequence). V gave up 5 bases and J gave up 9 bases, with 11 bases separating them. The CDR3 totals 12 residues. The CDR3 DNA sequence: TGTGCCAGCAGTGGGCAATGGGGTGAGCAGTTCTTC. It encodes CASSGQWGEQFF.

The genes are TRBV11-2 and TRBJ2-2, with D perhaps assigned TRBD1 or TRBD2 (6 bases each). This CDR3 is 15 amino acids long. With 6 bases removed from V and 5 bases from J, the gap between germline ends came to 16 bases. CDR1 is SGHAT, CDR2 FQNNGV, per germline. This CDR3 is CASSSLQGRTGELFF. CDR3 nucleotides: TGTGCCAGCAGTTCCCTGCAGGGGAGGACCGGGGAGCTGTTTTTT.

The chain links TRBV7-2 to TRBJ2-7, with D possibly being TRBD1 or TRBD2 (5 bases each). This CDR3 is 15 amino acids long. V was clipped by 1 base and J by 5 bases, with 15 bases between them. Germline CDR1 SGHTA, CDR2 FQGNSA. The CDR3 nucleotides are TGTGCCAGCAGCTTAGGAGGGGCGAGGAGCCACGAGCAGTACTTC. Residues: CASSLGGARSHEQYF.

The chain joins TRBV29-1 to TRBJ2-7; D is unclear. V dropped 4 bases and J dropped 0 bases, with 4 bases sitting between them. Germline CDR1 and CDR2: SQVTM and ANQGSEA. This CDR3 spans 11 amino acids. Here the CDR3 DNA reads TGCAGCGTTGGTTTCTCCTACGAGCAGTACTTC. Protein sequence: CSVGFSYEQYF.

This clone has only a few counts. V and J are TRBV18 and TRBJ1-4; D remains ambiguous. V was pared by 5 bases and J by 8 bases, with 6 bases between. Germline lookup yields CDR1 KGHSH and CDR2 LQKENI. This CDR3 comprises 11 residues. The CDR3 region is CASSVEEKLFF. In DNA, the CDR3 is TGTGCCAGCTCAGTGGAGGAAAAACTGTTTTTT.

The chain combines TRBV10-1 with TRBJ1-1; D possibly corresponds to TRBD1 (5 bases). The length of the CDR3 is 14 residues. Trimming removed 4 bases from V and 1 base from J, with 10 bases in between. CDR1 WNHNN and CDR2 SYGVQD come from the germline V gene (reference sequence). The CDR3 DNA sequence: TGCGCCAGCAGTGTAGGAGGGACGAACACTGAAGCTTTCTTT. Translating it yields CASSVGGTNTEAFF.

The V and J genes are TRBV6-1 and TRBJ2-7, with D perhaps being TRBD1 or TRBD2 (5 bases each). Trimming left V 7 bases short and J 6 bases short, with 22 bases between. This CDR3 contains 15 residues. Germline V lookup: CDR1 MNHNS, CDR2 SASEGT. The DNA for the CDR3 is TGTGCCAGCAAAGAAAGGGACCCATGGGGGAGCGAGCAGTACTTC. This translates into CASKERDPWGSEQYF.

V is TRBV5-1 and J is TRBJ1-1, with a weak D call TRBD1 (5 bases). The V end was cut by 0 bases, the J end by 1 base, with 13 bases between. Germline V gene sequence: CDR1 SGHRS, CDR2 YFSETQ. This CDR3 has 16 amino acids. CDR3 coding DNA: TGCGCCAGCAGCTTGGATGGGGGTTTGGGGAACACTGAAGCTTTCTTT. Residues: CASSLDGGLGNTEAFF.

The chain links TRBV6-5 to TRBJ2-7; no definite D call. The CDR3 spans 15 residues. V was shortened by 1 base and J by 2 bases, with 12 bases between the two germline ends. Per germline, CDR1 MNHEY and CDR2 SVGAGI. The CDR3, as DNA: TGTGCCAGCAGTTACTGGGGTGAAAGTCCCTACGAGCAGTACTTC. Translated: CASSYWGESPYEQYF.

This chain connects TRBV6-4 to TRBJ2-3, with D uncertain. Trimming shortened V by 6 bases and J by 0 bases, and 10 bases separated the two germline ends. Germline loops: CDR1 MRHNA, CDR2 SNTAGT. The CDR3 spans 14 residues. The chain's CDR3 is CASREQFSTDTQYF. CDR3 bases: TGTGCCAGCAGAGAACAGTTTAGCACAGATACGCAGTATTTT.

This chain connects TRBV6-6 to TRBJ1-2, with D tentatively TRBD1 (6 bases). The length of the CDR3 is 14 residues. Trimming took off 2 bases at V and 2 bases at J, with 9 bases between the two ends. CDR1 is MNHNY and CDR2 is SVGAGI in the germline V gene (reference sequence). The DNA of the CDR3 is TGTGCCAGCAGTTACACGGGACACAACTATGGCTACACCTTC. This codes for CASSYTGHNYGYTF.

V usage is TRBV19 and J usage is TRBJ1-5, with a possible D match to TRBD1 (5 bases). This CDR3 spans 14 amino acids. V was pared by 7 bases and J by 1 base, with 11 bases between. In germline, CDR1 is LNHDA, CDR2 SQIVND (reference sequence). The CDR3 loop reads CASTLGQSNQPQHF. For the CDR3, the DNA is TGTGCCAGTACCCTGGGGCAGAGCAATCAGCCCCAGCATTTT.

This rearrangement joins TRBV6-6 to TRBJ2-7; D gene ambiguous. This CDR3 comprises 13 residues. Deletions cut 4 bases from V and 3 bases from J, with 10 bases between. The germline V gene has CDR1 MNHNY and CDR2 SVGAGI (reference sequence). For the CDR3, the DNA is TGTGCCAGCAGTTCTCGTGGAAACTACGAGCAGTACTTC. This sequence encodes CASSSRGNYEQYF.

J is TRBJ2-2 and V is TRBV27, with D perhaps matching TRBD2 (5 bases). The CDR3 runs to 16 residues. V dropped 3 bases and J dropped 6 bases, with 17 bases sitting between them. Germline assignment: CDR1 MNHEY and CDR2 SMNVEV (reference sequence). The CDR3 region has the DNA TGTGCCAGCAGTTTTCTGACCCTACCCGGGGCCGGGGAGCTGTTTTTT. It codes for CASSFLTLPGAGELFF.

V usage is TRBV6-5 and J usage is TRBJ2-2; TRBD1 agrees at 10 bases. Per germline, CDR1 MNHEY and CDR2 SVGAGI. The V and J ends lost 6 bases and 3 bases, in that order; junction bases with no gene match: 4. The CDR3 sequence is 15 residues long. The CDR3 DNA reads TGTGCCAGCAGGAGGACAGGGGGGTACACCGGGGAGCTGTTTTTT. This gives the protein CASRRTGGYTGELFF.

CDR3: CASSPRDGNQPQHF. The CDR3 DNA reads as TGTGCCAGCAGCCCTAGGGACGGTAATCAGCCCCAGCATTTT. The gene calls are TRBV6-1 and TRBJ1-5, with a possible D match to TRBD1 (5 bases). V was pared by 6 bases and J by 4 bases, with 13 bases between. There are 14 residues in the CDR3. The germline CDR1 and CDR2 sequences are MNHNS and SASEGT.

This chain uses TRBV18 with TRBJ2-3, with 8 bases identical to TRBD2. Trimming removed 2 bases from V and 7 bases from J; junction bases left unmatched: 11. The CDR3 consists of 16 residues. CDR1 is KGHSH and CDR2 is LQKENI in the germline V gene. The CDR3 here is CASSPTSGGGQNTQYF. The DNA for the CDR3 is TGTGCCAGCTCACCAACCTCGGGGGGGGGTCAAAATACGCAGTATTTT.

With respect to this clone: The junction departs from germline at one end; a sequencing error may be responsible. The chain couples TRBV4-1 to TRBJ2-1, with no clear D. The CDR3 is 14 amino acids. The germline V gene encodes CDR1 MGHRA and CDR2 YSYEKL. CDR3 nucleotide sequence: TGCGCCAGCAGCCAAGTGGAAGACCTCCCCCCTCAGGTCTTC. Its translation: CASSQVEDLPPQVF.

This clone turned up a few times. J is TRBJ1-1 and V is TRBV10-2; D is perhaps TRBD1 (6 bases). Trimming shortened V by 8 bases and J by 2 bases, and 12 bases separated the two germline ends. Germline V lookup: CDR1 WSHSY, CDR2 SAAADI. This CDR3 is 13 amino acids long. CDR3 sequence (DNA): TGCGCCAGCGGCGGGACATCAAACACTGAAGCTTTCTTT. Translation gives CASGGTSNTEAFF.

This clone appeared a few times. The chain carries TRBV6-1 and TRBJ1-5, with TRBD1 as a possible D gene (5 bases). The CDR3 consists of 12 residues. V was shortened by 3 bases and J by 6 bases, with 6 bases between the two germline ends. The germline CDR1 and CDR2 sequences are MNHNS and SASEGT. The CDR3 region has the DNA TGTGCCAGCAGTGACAGGGTTCAGCCCCAGCATTTT. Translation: CASSDRVQPQHF.

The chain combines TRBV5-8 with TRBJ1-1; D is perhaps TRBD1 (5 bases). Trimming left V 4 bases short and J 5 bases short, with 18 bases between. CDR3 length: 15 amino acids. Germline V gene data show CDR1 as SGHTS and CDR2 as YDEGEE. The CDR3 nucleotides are TGTGCCAGCAGCGTCAGGTCCCGCGGGGGAACTGAAGCTTTCTTT. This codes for CASSVRSRGGTEAFF.

The CDR3 loop reads CASSQNLGPYNEQFF. The CDR3 DNA sequence: TGCGCCAGCAGCCAAAATCTGGGGCCTTACAATGAGCAGTTCTTC. The rearrangement uses TRBV5-1 and TRBJ2-1; tentative D call: TRBD1 (5 bases). The CDR3 consists of 15 residues. V shed 4 bases and J shed 4 bases, with 15 bases lying between them. Looked up from germline, CDR1 is SGHRS and CDR2 is YFSETQ.

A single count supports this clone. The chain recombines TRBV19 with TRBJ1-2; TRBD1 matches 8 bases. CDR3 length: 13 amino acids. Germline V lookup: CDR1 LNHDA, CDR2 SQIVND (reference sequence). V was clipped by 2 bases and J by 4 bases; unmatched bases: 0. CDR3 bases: TGTGCCAGTAGTATAACAGGGGGCTATGGCTACACCTTC. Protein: CASSITGGYGYTF.

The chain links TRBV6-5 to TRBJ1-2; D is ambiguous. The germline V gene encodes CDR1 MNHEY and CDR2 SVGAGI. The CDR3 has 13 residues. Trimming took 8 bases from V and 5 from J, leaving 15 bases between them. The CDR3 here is CASQESARYGYTF. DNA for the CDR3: TGTGCCAGCCAAGAATCGGCGCGTTATGGCTACACCTTC.

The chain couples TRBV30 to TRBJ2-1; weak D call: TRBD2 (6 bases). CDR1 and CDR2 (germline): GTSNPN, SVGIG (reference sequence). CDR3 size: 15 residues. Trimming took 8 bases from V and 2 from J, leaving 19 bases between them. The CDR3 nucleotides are TGTGCCATAGGCCCCGGGACTGCCACCTACAATGAGCAGTTCTTC. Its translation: CAIGPGTATYNEQFF.

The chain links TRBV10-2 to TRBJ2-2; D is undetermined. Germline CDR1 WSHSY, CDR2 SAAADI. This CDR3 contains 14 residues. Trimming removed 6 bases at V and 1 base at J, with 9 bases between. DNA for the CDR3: TGCGCCAGCAGGCCAGGCCGGAACACCGGGGAGCTGTTTTTT. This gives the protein CASRPGRNTGELFF.

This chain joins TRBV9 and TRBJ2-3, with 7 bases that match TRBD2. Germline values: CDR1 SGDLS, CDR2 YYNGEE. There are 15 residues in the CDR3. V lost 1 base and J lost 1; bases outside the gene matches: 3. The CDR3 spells CASSVRSGGTDTQYF. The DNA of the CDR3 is TGTGCCAGCAGCGTACGAAGCGGGGGCACAGATACGCAGTATTTT.

The CDR3 coding sequence is TGTGCCAGCAGCTCTGGGGGGCTGAATCAGCCCCAGCATTTT. Amino acids: CASSSGGLNQPQHF. The chain carries TRBV5-4 and TRBJ1-5; D perhaps matches TRBD1 (6 bases). Germline CDR1 reads SGHNT; CDR2 reads YYREEE (reference sequence). CDR3 length: 14 amino acids. The V and J ends lost 3 bases and 4 bases respectively, with 11 bases between them.

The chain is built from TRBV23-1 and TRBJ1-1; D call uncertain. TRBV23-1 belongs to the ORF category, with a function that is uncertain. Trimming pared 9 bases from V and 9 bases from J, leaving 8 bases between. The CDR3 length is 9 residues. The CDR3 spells CASKVKAFF. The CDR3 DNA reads TGCGCCAGTAAGGTAAAAGCTTTCTTT.

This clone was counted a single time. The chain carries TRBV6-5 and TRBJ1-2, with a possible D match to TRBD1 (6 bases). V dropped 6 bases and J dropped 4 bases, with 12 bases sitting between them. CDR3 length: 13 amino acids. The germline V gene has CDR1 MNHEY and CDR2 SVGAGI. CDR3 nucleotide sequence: TGTGCCAGCAGGACAGGTCCGCTCTATGGCTACACCTTC. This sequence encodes CASRTGPLYGYTF.

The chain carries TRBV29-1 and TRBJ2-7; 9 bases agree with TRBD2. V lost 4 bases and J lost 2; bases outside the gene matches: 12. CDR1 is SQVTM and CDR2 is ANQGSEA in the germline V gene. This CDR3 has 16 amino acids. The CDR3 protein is CSVVGQLAGGAYEQYF. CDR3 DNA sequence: TGCAGCGTTGTGGGGCAACTTGCGGGGGGGGCCTACGAGCAGTACTTC.

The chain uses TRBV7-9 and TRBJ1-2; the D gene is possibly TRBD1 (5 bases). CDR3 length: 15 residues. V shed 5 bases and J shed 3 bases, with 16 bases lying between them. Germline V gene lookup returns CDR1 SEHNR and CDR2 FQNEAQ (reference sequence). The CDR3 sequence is CASSPRGGPDYGYTF. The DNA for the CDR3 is TGTGCCAGCAGCCCCCGCGGGGGACCCGACTATGGCTACACCTTC.